Given below is one T cell receptor beta chain in context. No antigen is known for it. No per-base quality is available; no much larger clone lies one base away. The sample is drawn from a study of OX40 agonist ivuxolimab in advanced cancers. Some background on the complete study: Ivuxolimab, which targeted the costimulatory receptor OX40 (CD134), was an agonistic, fully human IgG2 monoclonal antibody. Intravenous ivuxolimab was administered to patients every 2 weeks at six dose levels: 0.01, 0.1, 0.3, 1.5, 3 and 10 mg/kg. Of the roughly 50 dose-escalation patients, hepatocellular carcinoma was present in around 20, melanoma in some 15, renal cell carcinoma in 9 and head and neck cancer in 9. The dose-escalation cohort was about 83% male with a mean age of approximately 59 years, ranging from about 23 to 85. Patients were allowed to have had prior anti-PD-1, anti-PD-L1 or anti-CTLA-4 therapy, and around 37% of the dose-escalation patients had previously received checkpoint inhibitors. Partial responses were achieved by three dose-escalation patients, of whom one had hepatocellular carcinoma and two had cutaneous melanoma. Peripheral TCRbeta sequencing aimed to test whether ivuxolimab altered TCR sequence diversity and caused clonal T-cell expansion. The paper describes the monotherapy dose-escalation part (N ≈ 51 patients) of the phase I trial of ivuxolimab.

General conclusions and limits of the study: In the 0.1-3.0 mg/kg groups, partial responders had among the lowest normalized peripheral clonal expansion, particularly in CD8+ T cells. The antigen specificity of the clonally expanded peripheral T cells was not determined. Low levels of normalized T-cell clonal expansion were also shown by some nonresponding patients. At doses of 0.1 to 3.0 mg/kg, clonal expansion of both CD4+ and CD8+ T cells in blood was seen between baseline and week 6. After ivuxolimab, CD8+ T cells had more expanded clones than CD4+ T cells on average.

Genomic DNA was isolated from the sorted cells so that the TCRbeta CDR3 region could be sequenced. The immunoSEQ Assay was used to sequence the TCRbeta CDR3 regions. Drawn from immuneACCESS, this table holds only the in-frame rearrangements with V and J called that TCRdb kept. Clones are partly lost; checked studies trace under half to an unresolved V gene and leave the rest unexplained. The sample table holds tens of thousands of clones, of which roughly nine tenths were seen once. The ten largest clonotypes hold roughly 1% of the sample. Patients with a history of autoimmune disease or receiving systemic immunosuppression were excluded from the trial. Peripheral blood for TCR sequencing was drawn from every dose cohort at baseline, at cycle 4 day 1 and at cycle 7 day 1. The samples were drawn from a first-in-human, open-label, multicenter phase I dose-escalation trial of ivuxolimab. The trial enrolled adults with locally advanced or metastatic head and neck squamous cell, hepatocellular, melanoma or renal cell carcinoma. CD4+ and CD8+ T cells were sorted separately from peripheral blood before TCR sequencing.

Sequenced material: CD4+ or CD8+ T cells sorted from blood, taken in a trial of the OX40 agonist ivuxolimab. This sequence originates from an adult with an advanced solid tumor such as melanoma, head and neck, liver or kidney cancer.

The CDR3 has the sequence CASSAGQTSSYEQYF. The bases are TGTGCCAGCAGCGCCGGACAGACAAGCTCCTACGAGCAGTACTTC. The chain links TRBV9 with TRBJ2-7; the D gene is perhaps TRBD1, on 6 matching bases. Deletion took 3 bases off V and 0 bases off J, with a span of 13 bases between the germline ends. CDR1 SGDLS and CDR2 YYNGEE are derived from the germline V gene. The CDR3 covers 15 residues, taking in both the cysteine and the phenylalanine. Just the 45-base CDR3 DNA is kept, in frame starting at base 1.